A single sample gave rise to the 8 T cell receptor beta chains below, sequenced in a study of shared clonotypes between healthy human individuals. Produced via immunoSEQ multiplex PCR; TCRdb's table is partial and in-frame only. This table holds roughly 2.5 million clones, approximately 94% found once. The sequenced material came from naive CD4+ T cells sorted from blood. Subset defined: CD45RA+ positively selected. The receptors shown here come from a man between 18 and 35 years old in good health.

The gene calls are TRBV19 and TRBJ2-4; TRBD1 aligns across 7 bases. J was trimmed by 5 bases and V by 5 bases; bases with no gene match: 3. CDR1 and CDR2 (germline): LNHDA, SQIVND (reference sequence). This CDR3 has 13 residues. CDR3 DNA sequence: TGTGCCAGTAGTCGACAGGGACAAAACATTCAGTACTTC. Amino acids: CASSRQGQNIQYF.

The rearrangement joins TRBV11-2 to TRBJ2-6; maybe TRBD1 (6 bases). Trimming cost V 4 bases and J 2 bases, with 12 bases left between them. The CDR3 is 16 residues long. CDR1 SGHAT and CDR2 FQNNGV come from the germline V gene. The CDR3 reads CASSSLQGTGANVLTF. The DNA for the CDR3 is TGTGCCAGCAGCTCCTTACAGGGTACTGGGGCCAACGTCCTGACTTTC.

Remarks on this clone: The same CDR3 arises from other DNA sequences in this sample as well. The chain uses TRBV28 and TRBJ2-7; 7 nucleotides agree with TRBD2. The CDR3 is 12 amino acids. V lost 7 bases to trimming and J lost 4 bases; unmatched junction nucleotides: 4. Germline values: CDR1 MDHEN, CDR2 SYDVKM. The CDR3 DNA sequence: TGTGCCAGCACCCTGGGAGGGTACGAGCAGTACTTC. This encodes CASTLGGYEQYF.

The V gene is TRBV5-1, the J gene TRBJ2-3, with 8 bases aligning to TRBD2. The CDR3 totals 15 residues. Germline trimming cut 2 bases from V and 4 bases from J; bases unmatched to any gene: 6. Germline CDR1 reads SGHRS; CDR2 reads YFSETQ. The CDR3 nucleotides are TGCGCCAGCAGCTTAGGCGGGAGGAGTTCAGATACGCAGTATTTT. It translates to CASSLGGRSSDTQYF.

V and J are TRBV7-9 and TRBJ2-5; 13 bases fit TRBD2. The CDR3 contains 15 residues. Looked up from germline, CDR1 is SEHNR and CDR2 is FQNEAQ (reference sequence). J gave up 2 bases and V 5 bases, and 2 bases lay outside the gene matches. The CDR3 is CASSELAGGQETQYF. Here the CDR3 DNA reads TGTGCCAGCAGCGAACTAGCGGGGGGGCAAGAGACCCAGTACTTC.

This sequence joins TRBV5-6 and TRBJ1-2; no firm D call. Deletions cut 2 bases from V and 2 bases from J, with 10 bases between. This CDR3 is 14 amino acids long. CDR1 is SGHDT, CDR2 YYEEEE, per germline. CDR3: CASSLTGENYGYTF. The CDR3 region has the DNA TGTGCCAGCAGCTTAACCGGAGAGAACTATGGCTACACCTTC.

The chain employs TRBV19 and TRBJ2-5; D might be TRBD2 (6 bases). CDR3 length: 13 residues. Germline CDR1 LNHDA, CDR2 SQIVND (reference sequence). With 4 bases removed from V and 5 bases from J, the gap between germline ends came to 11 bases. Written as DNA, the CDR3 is TGTGCCAGTAGTACGGGACTGCGGGAGACCCAGTACTTC. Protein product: CASSTGLRETQYF.

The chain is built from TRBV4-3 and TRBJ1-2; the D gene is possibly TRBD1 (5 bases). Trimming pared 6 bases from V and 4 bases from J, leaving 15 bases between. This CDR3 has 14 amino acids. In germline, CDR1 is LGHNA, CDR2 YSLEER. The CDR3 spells CASSPTREGYGYTF. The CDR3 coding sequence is TGCGCCAGCAGTCCTACCAGGGAGGGCTATGGCTACACCTTC.